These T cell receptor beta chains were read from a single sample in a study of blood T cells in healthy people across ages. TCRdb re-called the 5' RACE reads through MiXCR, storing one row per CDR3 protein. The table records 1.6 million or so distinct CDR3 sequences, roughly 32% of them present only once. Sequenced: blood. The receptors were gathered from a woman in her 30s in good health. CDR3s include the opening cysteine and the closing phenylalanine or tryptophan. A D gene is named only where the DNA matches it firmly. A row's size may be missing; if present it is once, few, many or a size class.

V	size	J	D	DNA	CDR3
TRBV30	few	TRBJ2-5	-	TGTGCCTGGAGTGTAGGCCTGACAGGGAGGAGACGGGAGACCCAGTACTTC	CAWSVGLTGRRRETQYF
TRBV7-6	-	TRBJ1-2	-	TGTGCCAGCAGTCCGGGTCCTTCGTACTATGGCTACACCTTC	CASSPGPSYYGYTF
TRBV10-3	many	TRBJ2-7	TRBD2	TGTGCCGCGGGGACTAGCGGGAGGGACGAGCAGTACTTC	CAAGTSGRDEQYF
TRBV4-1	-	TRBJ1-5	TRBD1	TGCGCCAGCAGCAAAGAAGAGGACAGGGGAGTTCAGCCCCAGCATTTT	CASSKEEDRGVQPQHF
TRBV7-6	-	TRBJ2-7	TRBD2	TGTGCCAGCAGCCCAGAGAGACTAGCGGGAGAGAACGAGCAGTACTTC	CASSPERLAGENEQYF
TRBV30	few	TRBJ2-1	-	TGTGCCTGGACCCACCCGATATTCTACAATGAGCAGTTCTTC	CAWTHPIFYNEQFF
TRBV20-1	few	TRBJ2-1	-	TGCAGTGCTCCAGGACAGACCTCCTACAATGAGCAGTTCTTC	CSAPGQTSYNEQFF
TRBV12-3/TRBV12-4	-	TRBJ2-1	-	TGTGCCAGCAGTCGCCGGGGCGGCCAAAACTACAATGAGCAGTTCTTC	CASSRRGGQNYNEQFF
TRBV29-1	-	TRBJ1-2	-	TGCAGCGTTCGGAGGGGAAGTGATGGCTACACCTTC	CSVRRGSDGYTF
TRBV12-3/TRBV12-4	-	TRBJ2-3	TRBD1	TGTGCCAGCAGGGCCCGACAGGGGTACACAGATGCGCAGTATTTT	CASRARQGYTDAQYF
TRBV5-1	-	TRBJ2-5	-	TGCGCCAGCAGCTTGGCCATTGGAGAGACCCAGTACTTC	CASSLAIGETQYF
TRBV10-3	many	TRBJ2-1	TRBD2	TGTGCCACCCGACAGAATACTATAGCGGGGGCCTCGGGGAATGAGCAGTTCTTC	CATRQNTIAGASGNEQFF
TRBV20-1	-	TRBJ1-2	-	TGCAGTGCGCCGAGACTCAGGGGACCCTATGGCTACACCTTC	CSAPRLRGPYGYTF
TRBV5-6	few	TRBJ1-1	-	TGTGCCAGCAGCTTTTCGGGTTGGACTGAAGCTTTCTTT	CASSFSGWTEAFF
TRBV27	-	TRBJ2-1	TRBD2	TGTGCCAGCAGTTTTAGCGGGAGAGACGATGAGCAGTTCTTC	CASSFSGRDDEQFF
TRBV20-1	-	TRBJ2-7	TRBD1	TGCAGTGCTATGGGGACAGGATTCAGGGACGAGCAGTACTTC	CSAMGTGFRDEQYF
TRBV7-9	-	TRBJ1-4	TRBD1	TGTGCCAGCAGTCGAGATGGGACAGGGACTGAAAAACTGTTTTTT	CASSRDGTGTEKLFF
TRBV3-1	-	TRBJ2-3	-	TGTGCCAGCAGCCACGGACAGTTCCGCACAGATACGCAGTATTTT	CASSHGQFRTDTQYF
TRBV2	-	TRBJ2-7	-	TGTGCCAGCAGCGAGCGAGGGGTAGGCGAGCAGTACTTC	CASSERGVGEQYF
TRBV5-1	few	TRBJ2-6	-	TGCGCCAGCAGCGGACCTCAAAGGCAGCTAAACCAGACCTCTTTCTCTGGGGCCAACGTCCTGACTTTC	CASSGPQRQLNQTSFSGANVLTF
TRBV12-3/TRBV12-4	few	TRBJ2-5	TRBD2	TGTGCCAGCAGTTCTCTAGCGGGGGGTGGAGAGACCCAGTACTTC	CASSSLAGGGETQYF
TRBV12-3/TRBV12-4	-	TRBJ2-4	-	TGTGCCAGCAGTTTAGTCCCAGGGGCCCTAGCCAAAAACATTCAGTACTTC	CASSLVPGALAKNIQYF
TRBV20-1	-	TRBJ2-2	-	TGCAGTGCTTCTGAACCCACCACCGGGGAGCTGTTTTTT	CSASEPTTGELFF
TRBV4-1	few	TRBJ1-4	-	TGCGCCAGCAGCCCGGACAGTAATGAAAAACTGTTTTTT	CASSPDSNEKLFF
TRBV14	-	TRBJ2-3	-	TGTGCCAGCAGCACAGGGCGACTAGACACGCAGTATTTT	CASSTGRLDTQYF
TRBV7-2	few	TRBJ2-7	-	TGTGCCAGCAGCTTAGTAATATTGGGGGAGCAGTACTTC	CASSLVILGEQYF
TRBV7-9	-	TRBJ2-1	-	TGTGCCAGCAGCTTAGAACTGGCAGTAAATGAGCAGTTCTTC	CASSLELAVNEQFF
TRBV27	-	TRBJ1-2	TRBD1	TGTGCCAGCAGTTCCGCCTTCGGGACAGGGCGTCTGGGTGGCTACACCTTC	CASSSAFGTGRLGGYTF
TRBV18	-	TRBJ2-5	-	TGTGCCAGCGCACTATCAAACCAAGAGACCCAGTACTTC	CASALSNQETQYF
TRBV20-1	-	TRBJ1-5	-	TGCAGTACTAGTACAGGATGGGATAGCAATCAGCCCCAGCATTTT	CSTSTGWDSNQPQHF
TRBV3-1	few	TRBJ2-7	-	TGTGCCAGCAGCCAAGACTGGGGTTCCCACGAGCAGTACTTC	CASSQDWGSHEQYF
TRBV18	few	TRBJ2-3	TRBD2	TGTGCCAGCTCACCCGTCGGGGTACCGGGACTAGCGGGAGAACCGGAACCGCAGTATTTT	CASSPVGVPGLAGEPEPQYF
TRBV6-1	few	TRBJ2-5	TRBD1	TGTGCCAGCAGCCGGGACAGGGGACTCCAAGAGACCCAGTACTTC	CASSRDRGLQETQYF
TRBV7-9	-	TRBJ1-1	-	TGTGCCAGCAGCTTGCTGGTTGAAGCTTTCTTT	CASSLLVEAFF
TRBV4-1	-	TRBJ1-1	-	TGCGCCGGCAGCCAAGATGCCGTTGCTCTTAACACTGAAGCTTTCTTT	CAGSQDAVALNTEAFF
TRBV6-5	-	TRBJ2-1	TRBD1	TGTGCCAGCAGTTACTCGTCCCGGGACAGGGGTGAGCAGTTCTTC	CASSYSSRDRGEQFF
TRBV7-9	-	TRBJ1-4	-	TGTGCCAGCAGCTTACGGGGAAGACGGGAAAAACTGTTTTTT	CASSLRGRREKLFF
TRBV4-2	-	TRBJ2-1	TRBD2	TGTGCCAGCAGCCAAGATGGGCTAGCGGGAGGGTGGAATGAGCAGTTCTTC	CASSQDGLAGGWNEQFF
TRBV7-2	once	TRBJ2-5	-	TGTGCCAGTAGCGTCAGGGTTACCCTCTCCTACAATGAGCAGTACTTC	CASSVRVTLSYNEQYF
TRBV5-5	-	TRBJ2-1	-	TGTGCCAGCAGCTTGGGGGTTAGCCTCTCCTACAATGAGCAGTTCTTC	CASSLGVSLSYNEQFF
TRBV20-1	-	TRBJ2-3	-	TGCAGTGCTAGAGATAGGGGAGGACATGGCCCAGATACGCAGTATTTT	CSARDRGGHGPDTQYF